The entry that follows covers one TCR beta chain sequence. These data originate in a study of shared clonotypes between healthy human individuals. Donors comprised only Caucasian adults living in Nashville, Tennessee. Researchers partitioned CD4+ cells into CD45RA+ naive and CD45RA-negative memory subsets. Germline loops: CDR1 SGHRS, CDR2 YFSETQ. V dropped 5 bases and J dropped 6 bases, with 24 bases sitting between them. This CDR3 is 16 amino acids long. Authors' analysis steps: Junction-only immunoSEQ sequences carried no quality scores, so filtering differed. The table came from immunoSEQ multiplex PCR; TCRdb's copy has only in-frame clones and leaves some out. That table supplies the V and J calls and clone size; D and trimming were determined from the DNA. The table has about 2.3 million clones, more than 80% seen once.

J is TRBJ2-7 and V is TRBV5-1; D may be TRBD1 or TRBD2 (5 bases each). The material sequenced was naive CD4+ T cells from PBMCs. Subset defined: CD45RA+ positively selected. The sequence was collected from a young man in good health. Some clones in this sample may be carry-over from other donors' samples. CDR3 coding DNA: TGCGCCAGCAGAATCCCGACCTTAGGGGCGGCGGGCGAGCAGTACTTC. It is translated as CASRIPTLGAAGEQYF.